The 15 T cell receptor beta chains presented below share a single source sample, sequenced in a study of patients and donors after allogeneic stem cell transplantation. TCRdb reanalysed the RT-PCR reads using MiXCR and keeps one entry per CDR3 protein. The sample includes hundreds of thousands of distinct CDR3 sequences, 16% of them seen just once. Sequences were obtained from blood, either unsorted or a sorted T cell fraction (not recorded which). The receptor set was obtained from a human donor who was either an allogeneic HSCT recipient or a stem cell or donor lymphocyte infusion donor (not recorded which). It is not recorded whose cells these are; they may come from a transplant donor.

Only a few counts were recorded for this clonotype. J is TRBJ2-1 and V is TRBV20-1, with D possibly TRBD2 on 6 matching bases. Germline V gene data show CDR1 as DFQATT and CDR2 as SNEGSKA (reference sequence). This CDR3 comprises 14 residues. Trimming took off 1 base at V and 9 bases at J, with 16 bases between the two ends. CDR3 DNA sequence: TGCAGTGCTAGAGGACAGAAAATGGAGGGTGAGCAGTTCTTC. Translating it yields CSARGQKMEGEQFF.

This clonotype has just a few counts. The chain combines TRBV7-2 with TRBJ2-4, with 7 bases lining up with TRBD2. J was trimmed by 3 bases and V by 2 bases; bases with no gene match: 10. The CDR3 has 17 residues. Germline V lookup: CDR1 SGHTA, CDR2 FQGNSA. The CDR3 DNA follows: TGTGCCAGCAGCTTATTATCAGGGAGGGTAGTCAAAAACATTCAGTACTTC. It yields the protein CASSLLSGRVVKNIQYF.

J is TRBJ1-3 and V is TRBV27; 7 nucleotides align to TRBD1. The V gene end was trimmed by 0 bases and the J gene end by 7 bases; junction bases not matched to a gene: 6. This CDR3 has 15 residues. Germline assignment: CDR1 MNHEY and CDR2 SMNVEV (reference sequence). The CDR3 is CASSLSSRGENTIYF. The CDR3 coding sequence is TGTGCCAGCAGTTTATCGAGCAGGGGGGAGAACACCATATATTTT.

CDR3 nucleotides: TGCGCCAGCAGCACCGGACAGGTGTTGGGCTACACCTTC. It is translated as CASSTGQVLGYTF. The chain employs TRBV5-1 and TRBJ1-2, with 7 bases matching TRBD1. The CDR3 has 13 residues. The trim removed 4 bases at V and 8 bases at J, leaving 8 bases unmatched. Looked up from germline, CDR1 is SGHRS and CDR2 is YFSETQ.

This clonotype occurred a few times. This sequence joins TRBV2 and TRBJ2-3; possible D gene TRBD2, 6 bases. V lost 7 bases to trimming and J lost 2 bases, with 19 bases between them. The germline V gene has CDR1 SNHLY and CDR2 FYNNEI. The CDR3 has 16 amino acids. CDR3 nucleotide sequence: TGTGCCAGCACCGGGGGTAGGGCCAGCCTCACAGATACGCAGTATTTT. This sequence encodes CASTGGRASLTDTQYF.

This chain joins TRBV7-9 and TRBJ2-1; D not resolved. Germline lookup yields CDR1 SEHNR and CDR2 FQNEAQ (reference sequence). V lost 0 bases and J 4 bases, leaving 13 bases between the germline ends. The length of the CDR3 is 16 residues. Here the CDR3 reads CASSLAGKRPYNEQFF. The CDR3 bases are TGTGCCAGCAGCTTAGCGGGCAAAAGACCGTACAATGAGCAGTTCTTC.

The rearrangement joins TRBV18 to TRBJ2-5; D possibly matches TRBD1 or TRBD2 (5 bases each). The germline V gene encodes CDR1 KGHSH and CDR2 LQKENI. V shed 4 bases and J shed 2 bases, with 8 bases lying between them. This CDR3 is 13 amino acids long. CDR3 in DNA: TGTGCCAGCTCACAGGGACCGCAAGAGACCCAGTACTTC. Its protein product is CASSQGPQETQYF.

The chain uses TRBV18 and TRBJ2-7; D not resolved. Germline lookup yields CDR1 KGHSH and CDR2 LQKENI. This CDR3 is 12 amino acids long. Trimming took 3 bases from V and 6 from J, leaving 9 bases between them. In DNA form, the CDR3 reads TGTGCCAGCTCACCGGGTAGTCGCGAGCAGTACTTC. This codes for CASSPGSREQYF.

This clonotype was seen a few times. The chain links TRBV6-1 to TRBJ1-1; tentative D call: TRBD1 (5 bases). This CDR3 comprises 14 residues. The ends were cut back, 6 bases at V and 1 base at J, with 12 bases in the middle. CDR1 MNHNS and CDR2 SASEGT come from the germline V gene. The CDR3 protein is CASRIDSRNTEAFF. The CDR3 DNA follows: TGTGCCAGCAGAATTGACAGTCGGAACACTGAAGCTTTCTTT.

The chain recombines TRBV14 with TRBJ1-1; D is unclear. This CDR3 is 13 amino acids long. V gave up 0 bases and J gave up 5 bases, with 7 bases separating them. Germline V lookup: CDR1 SGHDN, CDR2 FVKESK. DNA for the CDR3: TGTGCCAGCAGCCAAGATCCGAGGACTGAAGCTTTCTTT. Encoded protein: CASSQDPRTEAFF.

This clonotype was seen repeatedly, ten times or more. This sequence joins TRBV5-1 and TRBJ1-1; D remains unclear. This CDR3 is 14 amino acids long. Per germline, CDR1 SGHRS and CDR2 YFSETQ. V lost 0 bases and J lost 3, with 9 bases in between. CDR3 region: CASSLVGRYTEAFF. In DNA form, the CDR3 reads TGCGCCAGCAGCTTGGTCGGGAGATACACTGAAGCTTTCTTT.

This clonotype was seen at least ten times. This chain joins TRBV25-1 and TRBJ2-3; D ambiguous. The CDR3 is made up of 13 amino acids. The germline CDR1 and CDR2 sequences are MGHDK and SYGVNS. V gave up 4 bases and J gave up 1 base, with 6 bases separating them. Written as DNA, the CDR3 is TGTGCCAGCAGTGCCGGGCGCACAGATACGCAGTATTTT. As protein: CASSAGRTDTQYF.

This clonotype was found a few times. The V gene is TRBV7-7, the J gene TRBJ2-1, with D possibly matching TRBD1 (6 bases). The CDR3 is 15 amino acids. V gave up 5 bases and J gave up 3 bases, with 14 bases separating them. Germline V gives CDR1 SSHAT, CDR2 FNYEAQ (reference sequence). CDR3 nucleotides: TGTGCCAGCAGCCCGACAGGAGGTCGCTACAATGAGCAGTTCTTC. Translation: CASSPTGGRYNEQFF.

This clonotype was observed a few times. The chain uses TRBV29-1 and TRBJ2-1; 7 positions match TRBD1. The germline V gene has CDR1 SQVTM and CDR2 ANQGSEA. The ends lost 4 bases at V and 6 bases at J; junction bases unmatched: 3. The CDR3 runs 12 residues. The DNA of the CDR3 is TGCAGCGTTGGAAACAGGGGCAATGAGCAGTTCTTC. Its translation is CSVGNRGNEQFF.

The chain combines TRBV3-1 with TRBJ1-2; D is ambiguous. Germline V gene data show CDR1 as LGHDT and CDR2 as YNNKEL (reference sequence). Trimming cost V 0 bases and J 5 bases, with 7 bases left between them. There are 13 residues in the CDR3. The CDR3 here is CASSQDMTYGYTF. The CDR3 region has the DNA TGTGCCAGCAGCCAAGATATGACGTATGGCTACACCTTC.